A selection of T cell receptor beta chains follows, all from one sample in a study of somatic mutations in cytotoxic T cells in rheumatoid arthritis. Generated by immunoSEQ multiplex PCR, the TCRdb table keeps only in-frame clones and is missing some. The table includes roughly 10,000 clones, around 91% detected once. The sample consisted of CD4+ T cells sorted from blood. The source of these receptors is a woman between 18 and 29 years old with rheumatoid arthritis. Each CDR3 is given with its conserved first and last residue. A D gene is named only where the DNA matches it firmly. Clone size, where shown, is once, few, many, or a class for clones that have expanded.

.,TRBJ2-5,TRBD1,TRBV10-3,CAISESGGTGQETQYF,TGTGCCATCAGTGAGTCAGGAGGGACAGGGCAAGAGACCCAGTACTTC
.,TRBJ2-7,.,TRBV28,CASSTPGIPYEQYF,TGTGCCAGCAGTACACCAGGGATACCCTACGAGCAGTACTTC
.,TRBJ2-1,TRBD2,TRBV7-3,CASSSFSAGGRQFF,TGTGCCAGCAGCTCCTTCTCAGCGGGGGGCCGGCAGTTCTTC
.,TRBJ2-5,TRBD2,TRBV27,CASSPRTSGKQAETQYF,TGTGCCAGCAGTCCGCGGACTAGCGGGAAACAGGCAGAGACCCAGTACTTC
.,TRBJ2-7,TRBD1,TRBV6-4,CASSDCWDRSSYEQYF,TGTGCCAGCAGTGACTGTTGGGACAGGAGCTCCTACGAGCAGTACTTC
.,TRBJ2-4,TRBD2,TRBV28,CASRLAGGTLAKNIQYF,TGTGCCAGCAGACTAGCGGGAGGTACTCTAGCCAAAAACATTCAGTACTTC
once,TRBJ1-2,TRBD1,TRBV7-2,CASSLADRALGYTF,TGTGCCAGCAGCTTAGCAGACAGGGCCCTGGGCTACACCTTC
.,TRBJ1-1,.,TRBV19,CASSNRQNTEAFF,TGTGCCAGTAGTAACCGACAGAACACTGAAGCTTTCTTT
.,TRBJ1-4,.,TRBV5-4,CASSEGGRLPEKLFF,TGTGCCAGCAGCGAAGGAGGACGGCTTCCCGAAAAACTGTTTTTT
.,TRBJ1-2,TRBD1,TRBV28,CASNSQGGNYGYTF,TGTGCCAGCAACTCGCAGGGGGGTAACTATGGCTACACCTTC
.,TRBJ2-7,.,TRBV6-1,CASSENEVYEQYF,TGTGCCAGCAGTGAAAACGAAGTCTACGAGCAGTACTTC
.,TRBJ2-7,TRBD1,TRBV11-2,CASSLGQGATYEQYF,TGTGCCAGCAGCTTAGGACAGGGGGCTACCTACGAGCAGTACTTC
.,TRBJ2-7,TRBD2,TRBV5-6,CASTPGLVNEQYF,TGTGCCAGCACCCCGGGACTAGTGAACGAGCAGTACTTC
.,TRBJ1-5,TRBD1,TRBV6-5,CASRGQGTSHQPQHF,TGTGCCAGCAGGGGACAGGGGACTAGTCATCAGCCCCAGCATTTT
.,TRBJ1-2,.,TRBV19,CASTQNNRWGYTF,TGTGCCAGTACCCAAAACAATCGATGGGGCTACACCTTC
.,TRBJ2-3,TRBD1,TRBV30,CAWGRGGQSYGTDTQYF,TGTGCCTGGGGGAGAGGGGGCCAAAGCTACGGCACAGATACGCAGTATTTT
once,TRBJ1-6,.,TRBV7-9,CASSLTGQNYSPLHF,TGTGCCAGCAGCTTGACGGGACAAAACTATTCACCCCTCCACTTT
.,TRBJ1-3,.,TRBV7-8,CASSLREVGNTIYF,TGTGCCAGCAGCTTGAGGGAAGTAGGAAACACCATATATTTT
.,TRBJ2-7,TRBD2,TRBV19,CASGPTGLAGHEQYF,TGTGCCAGCGGGCCGACTGGACTAGCGGGACACGAGCAGTACTTC
.,TRBJ1-1,.,TRBV2,CASRRQLLNTEAFF,TGTGCCAGCAGAAGACAGCTATTGAACACTGAAGCTTTCTTT
.,TRBJ2-3,.,TRBV7-9,CASSAGFDTDTQYF,TGTGCCAGCAGCGCGGGCTTCGACACAGATACGCAGTATTTT
once,TRBJ2-3,TRBD2,TRBV7-2,CASSLRGGGTDTQYF,TGTGCCAGCAGCTTACGTGGGGGGGGCACAGATACGCAGTATTTT
.,TRBJ1-2,.,TRBV2,CAERGNGGYTF,TGTGCCGAACGGGGGAATGGAGGCTACACCTTC
.,TRBJ2-7,.,TRBV10-1,CASSETGPTYEQYF,TGCGCCAGCAGTGAGACAGGCCCAACCTACGAGCAGTACTTC
once,TRBJ2-1,.,TRBV28,CASSLAGALVNEQFF,TGTGCCAGCAGTTTAGCGGGGGCTCTGGTGAATGAGCAGTTCTTC
.,TRBJ2-3,TRBD2,TRBV7-2,CASSRKRGSTDTQYF,TGTGCCAGCAGCCGCAAGCGGGGAAGCACAGATACGCAGTATTTT
.,TRBJ1-1,.,TRBV5-4,CASSLEAGNTEAFF,TGTGCCAGCAGCTTGGAAGCAGGGAACACTGAAGCTTTCTTT
.,TRBJ2-2,.,TRBV18,CASSPLSGAGELFF,TGTGCCAGCTCACCATTATCAGGGGCCGGGGAGCTGTTTTTT
.,TRBJ1-2,.,TRBV12-2,CASRSLWAPRKTYGYTF,TGTGCAAGTCGCTCGTTATGGGCTCCACGAAAGACCTATGGCTACACCTTC
.,TRBJ2-5,TRBD2,TRBV7-2,CASSKGLQETQYF,TGTGCCAGCAGCAAGGGACTACAAGAGACCCAGTACTTC
.,TRBJ2-5,TRBD1,TRBV11-2,CASSPPGTGETQYF,TGTGCCAGCAGCCCCCCCGGGACAGGGGAGACCCAGTACTTC
.,TRBJ1-2,.,TRBV5-1,CASSLAAVLDYGYTF,TGCGCCAGCAGCTTGGCCGCGGTGTTGGACTATGGCTACACCTTC
few,TRBJ2-3,TRBD1,TRBV11-3,CASSLGDRVGSEDTQYF,TGTGCCAGCAGCTTAGGGGACAGGGTAGGATCGGAAGATACGCAGTATTTT
.,TRBJ1-1,.,TRBV5-4,CASSLIGGATEAFF,TGTGCCAGCAGCTTAATAGGGGGGGCCACTGAAGCTTTCTTT
.,TRBJ2-7,TRBD1,TRBV5-1,CASSWAQGEPYEQYF,TGCGCCAGCAGCTGGGCACAGGGGGAACCCTACGAGCAGTACTTC
.,TRBJ2-7,.,TRBV9,CASIPDDTISYEQYF,TGTGCCAGCATCCCTGATGACACAATTTCCTACGAGCAGTACTTC
.,TRBJ1-1,TRBD1,TRBV7-2,CASSPIQGPALGLFF,TGTGCCAGCAGCCCAATACAGGGGCCAGCCCTGGGGCTTTTCTTT
.,TRBJ2-3,TRBD2,TRBV18,CASSPTFTSGGTDTQYF,TGTGCCAGCTCACCAACTTTTACTAGCGGAGGCACAGATACGCAGTATTTT
once,TRBJ1-4,TRBD1,TRBV7-2,CASSTSTGGGGEKLFF,TGTGCCAGCAGCACCTCTACAGGGGGCGGGGGGGAAAAACTGTTTTTT
.,TRBJ1-3,.,TRBV30,CAWSGQLLSSGNTIYF,TGTGCCTGGAGTGGACAGCTTTTGTCCTCTGGAAACACCATATATTTT
.,TRBJ1-1,.,TRBV5-1,CASSQDSTEAFF,TGCGCCAGCAGTCAGGACAGCACTGAAGCTTTCTTT
.,TRBJ1-5,.,TRBV7-8,CASSLRRTVQPQHF,TGTGCCAGCAGCCTCCGGAGGACAGTTCAGCCCCAGCATTTT
.,TRBJ2-3,.,TRBV27,CASSLSRGASTSTDTQYF,TGTGCCAGCAGTTTATCGAGGGGAGCAAGCACTAGCACAGATACACAGTATTTT
.,TRBJ1-5,.,TRBV30,CAWSVELQPQHF,TGTGCCTGGAGTGTAGAGTTGCAGCCCCAGCATTTT
.,TRBJ1-4,.,TRBV7-3,CASSPSGLTTNEKLFF,TGTGCCAGCAGCCCGTCAGGGTTAACGACTAATGAAAAACTGTTTTTT
.,TRBJ1-2,.,TRBV19,CASTGYNYGYTF,TGTGCCAGTACGGGGTATAACTATGGCTACACCTTC
.,TRBJ2-5,TRBD2,TRBV4-2,CASSLSGVAGGLETQYF,TGTGCCAGCAGCCTATCCGGGGTAGCGGGAGGGTTAGAGACCCAGTACTTC
once,TRBJ1-1,.,TRBV7-2,CASSRQLNTEAFF,TGTGCCAGCAGCAGACAGCTGAACACTGAAGCTTTCTTT
once,TRBJ2-7,TRBD2,TRBV5-1,CASSLVSSGTYEQYF,TGCGCCAGCAGCTTGGTGTCTAGCGGGACCTACGAGCAGTACTTC
few,TRBJ2-7,.,TRBV30,CAWSSRGVEGEQYF,TGTGCCTGGAGTTCCAGGGGTGTAGAGGGCGAGCAGTACTTC